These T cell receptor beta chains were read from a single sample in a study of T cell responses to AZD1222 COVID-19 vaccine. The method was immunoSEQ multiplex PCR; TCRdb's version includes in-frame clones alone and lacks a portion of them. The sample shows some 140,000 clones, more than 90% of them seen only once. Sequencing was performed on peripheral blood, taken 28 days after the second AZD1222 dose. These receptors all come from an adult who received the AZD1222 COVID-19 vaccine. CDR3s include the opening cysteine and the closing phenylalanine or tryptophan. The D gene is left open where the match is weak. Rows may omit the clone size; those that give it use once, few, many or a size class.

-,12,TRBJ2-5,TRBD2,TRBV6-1,TGTGCCAGCAGAGCGGGGGATCCGACCCAGTACTTC,CASRAGDPTQYF
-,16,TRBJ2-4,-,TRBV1,TGCACCAGCAGCTCGAACAGGGTTTGGCCCCTGTACATTCAGTACTTC,CTSSSNRVWPLYIQYF
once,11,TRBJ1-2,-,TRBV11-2,TGTGCCAGCAGCTTCAACTATGGCTACACCTTC,CASSFNYGYTF
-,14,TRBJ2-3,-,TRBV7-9,TGTGCCAGCACCCCGGGGACTCTAGCAGATACGCAGTATTTT,CASTPGTLADTQYF
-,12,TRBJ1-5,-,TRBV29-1,TGCAGCGTTGAAGATTCGGGTACGGCCCAGCATTTT,CSVEDSGTAQHF
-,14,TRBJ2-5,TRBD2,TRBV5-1,TGCGCCAGCAGCTCCCGGACTAGCAGGGAGACCCAGTACTTC,CASSSRTSRETQYF
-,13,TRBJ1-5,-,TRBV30,TGTGCCTGGAGAGGACAGCCTGGCCAGCCCCAGCATTTT,CAWRGQPGQPQHF
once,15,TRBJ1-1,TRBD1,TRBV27,TGTGCCAGCTATCAAGGGACAGGGGGGAGGACTGAAGCTTTCTTT,CASYQGTGGRTEAFF
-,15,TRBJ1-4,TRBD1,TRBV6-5,TGTGCCAGCAGTTTACAGGGGGCCCCTCTTGGACAACTGTTTTTT,CASSLQGAPLGQLFF
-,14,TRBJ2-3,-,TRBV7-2,TGTGCCAGCAGCTTAGGGCAAAGCACAGATACGCAGTATTTT,CASSLGQSTDTQYF
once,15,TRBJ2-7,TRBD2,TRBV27,TGTGCCAGCAGAGCGCAGCGGGGGTCCTCCTACGAGCAGTACTTC,CASRAQRGSSYEQYF